This TCR beta chain was profiled in a study of blood T cell repertoires in COVID-19. Across the study: T cells, B-cell-depleted T cells, or PBMCs provided the cDNA or gDNA that served as material.

V was pared by 5 bases and J by 4 bases, with 2 bases of the junction left unmatched. The germline gives CDR1 LNHDA, CDR2 SQIVND (reference sequence). The CDR3 runs 14 residues. In the original analysis: The authors estimated nucleated cell counts from reference gene primer amplification. The method was immunoSEQ multiplex PCR; TCRdb's version includes in-frame clones alone and lacks a portion of them. The V and J calls and clone size come from that table; D and trimming were worked out from the DNA. Among 110,000 or so clones, just under 90% were seen once, and the ten largest hold under 6%. As for this clone: Other DNA sequences in this specimen translate into the identical CDR3.

The chain is built from TRBV19 and TRBJ1-2, with 12 bases lining up with TRBD1. Sequencing input: peripheral blood. This receptor was taken from a woman between 45 and 65 years old with acute or convalescent COVID-19. DNA for the CDR3: TGTGCCAGTAGTCCGGGACAGGGGGCCTATGGCTACACCTTC. It yields the protein CASSPGQGAYGYTF.